Listed below are T cell receptor beta chains from one sample, sequenced in a study of T cell changes during pregnancy in multiple sclerosis. Measured with immunoSEQ multiplex PCR; TCRdb has only the in-frame clones, and not every one. Here the sample spans about 92,000 clones, roughly 93% being singletons. Specimen: peripheral blood, collected in the third trimester of pregnancy. Source of these receptors: a female donor with multiple sclerosis, enrolled in a pregnancy study. Each CDR3 is given without its conserved first and last residue. The size field is filled for only some rows; it gives once, few, many or a size class.

len,j_gene,abundance,v_gene,CDR3aa
13,TRBJ2-1,-,TRBV6-1,ASRPLAGSYNEQF
12,TRBJ2-5,-,TRBV5-1,ASRRTGTAETQY
10,TRBJ1-1,-,TRBV30,AWSVLGQGTF
12,TRBJ2-1,-,TRBV28,ASSAAGAYNEQF
13,TRBJ2-1,-,TRBV5-1,ASSFSGSGSNEQF
13,TRBJ1-2,-,TRBV7-8,ASSLRDRVWDGYT
14,TRBJ1-1,-,TRBV7-2,ASSLSGQILNTEAF
12,TRBJ2-1,-,TRBV27,ASSFVSGSNEQF
12,TRBJ2-2,once,TRBV4-1,ASSQSADTGELF
14,TRBJ2-1,once,TRBV19,ASSGLAGGGVNEQF
12,TRBJ2-7,-,TRBV28,ASSFFGQSYEQY
13,TRBJ2-7,-,TRBV5-1,ASSFGGGSSYEQY
16,TRBJ2-7,-,TRBV27,ASSPIAGLAGGPYEQY
11,TRBJ2-7,-,TRBV5-4,ASSLPGGAEQY
13,TRBJ2-1,-,TRBV11-3,ASSSGGGSSDEQF
13,TRBJ1-1,-,TRBV28,ASSLGGSLNTEAF
14,TRBJ2-7,-,TRBV19,ASSDLGGGFAYEQY
14,TRBJ2-2,-,TRBV5-4,ASSGLAGGRTGELF
11,TRBJ2-7,-,TRBV27,ASSSITPGEQY
13,TRBJ2-7,-,TRBV6-6,ASSYPRQELYEQY
12,TRBJ1-1,-,TRBV10-3,AISESTRGAEAF
12,TRBJ2-5,-,TRBV14,ASSHRLAKETQY
14,TRBJ2-3,-,TRBV5-1,ASSDGLAGITDTQY
18,TRBJ1-3,-,TRBV2,ASSESGTSPGGTSGNTIY
11,TRBJ2-1,once,TRBV2,ASSDQGDNEQF
13,TRBJ2-7,once,TRBV27,ASSFGRTGAYEQY
11,TRBJ2-7,-,TRBV6-6,ASSYPGVAWQY
12,TRBJ2-7,-,TRBV19,ASSRGAVFREQY
12,TRBJ1-2,-,TRBV5-6,ASSPGQQSYGYT
14,TRBJ2-1,once,TRBV7-3,ASSSLAGGPVMEQF
13,TRBJ2-5,-,TRBV5-4,ASSLGDRGRETQY
14,TRBJ2-1,-,TRBV5-8,ASSSYRVSSYNEQF
13,TRBJ2-7,-,TRBV6-1,ASSVQAGGSYEQY
12,TRBJ2-7,-,TRBV29-1,SVSWTSGRHEQY
12,TRBJ1-1,-,TRBV7-9,ASKPPGQGNKAF
14,TRBJ2-5,-,TRBV9,ASSVSLAGDDETQY
13,TRBJ2-7,-,TRBV6-5,ASSYSGGSSYEQY
12,TRBJ2-1,-,TRBV11-2,ASSSLSSYNEQF
11,TRBJ1-5,few,TRBV18,ASSGGKDRAQH
13,TRBJ1-2,-,TRBV9,ASSEDRGRFYGYT
12,TRBJ2-1,-,TRBV2,ASSFSSGSYEQF
13,TRBJ2-2,-,TRBV7-6,ASSPSGRVHGELF
11,TRBJ2-5,-,TRBV7-9,ASSEGEGETQY
10,TRBJ1-5,-,TRBV7-9,ASSFQDQPQH
10,TRBJ1-5,-,TRBV28,ASSFGTGDKH
11,TRBJ2-7,-,TRBV5-6,ASSSGRRYEQY
12,TRBJ2-7,-,TRBV27,ASSFAAGAYEQY
12,TRBJ2-2,-,TRBV5-1,ASSLLASSGELF
15,TRBJ1-2,-,TRBV10-3,AITPRQELQNFYGYT
12,TRBJ2-2,-,TRBV5-1,ASSFVSVTGELF
13,TRBJ2-2,-,TRBV5-1,ATQRPGMNTGELF